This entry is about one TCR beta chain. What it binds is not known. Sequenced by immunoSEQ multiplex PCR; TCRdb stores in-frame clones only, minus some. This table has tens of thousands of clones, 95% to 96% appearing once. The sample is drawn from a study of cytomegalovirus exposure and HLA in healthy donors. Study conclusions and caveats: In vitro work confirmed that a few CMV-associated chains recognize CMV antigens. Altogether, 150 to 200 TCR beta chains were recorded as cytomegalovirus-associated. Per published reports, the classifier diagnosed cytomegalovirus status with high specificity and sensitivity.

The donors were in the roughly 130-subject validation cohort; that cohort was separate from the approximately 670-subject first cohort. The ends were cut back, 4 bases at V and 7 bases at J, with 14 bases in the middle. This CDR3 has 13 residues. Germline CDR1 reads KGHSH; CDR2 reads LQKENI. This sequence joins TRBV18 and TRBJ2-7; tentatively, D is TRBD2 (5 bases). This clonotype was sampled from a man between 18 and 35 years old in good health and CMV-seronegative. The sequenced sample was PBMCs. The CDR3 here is CASSLSDSREQYF. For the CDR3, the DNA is TGTGCCAGCTCACTCTCGGACTCCCGAGAGCAGTACTTC.